Shown below are 11 T cell receptor beta chains from a single sample sequenced in a study of intratumoral heterogeneity in liver cancer. Library preparation used the immunoSEQ multiplex PCR assay. TCRdb mirrors the immuneACCESS table, restricted to in-frame sequences. Some clones are absent from its copies; in checked studies, under half trace to an unresolved V gene, and the reason for the others is unknown. For this sample there are 20,000 to 25,000 clones; about two thirds appear just once. In total, the top ten clones hold approximately 17% of the sample. The sample consisted of tumor-adjacent normal tissue, taken before any cancer treatment. The receptors come from an older woman with hepatocellular carcinoma.

DNA of the CDR3: TGTGCCAGCAGTCCCCTGGGGGAGGGCCTCCGCGAGCAGTACTTC. Encoded protein: CASSPLGEGLREQYF. The rearrangement joins TRBV6-6 to TRBJ2-7; TRBD2 matches 7 bases. V shed 5 bases, J shed 6 bases, and the junction held 13 bases outside the gene matches. CDR1 is MNHNY and CDR2 is SVGAGI in the germline V gene (reference sequence). There are 15 residues in the CDR3.

The chain is built from TRBV2 and TRBJ2-2; D is unclear. The CDR3 is made up of 13 amino acids. V was pared by 5 bases and J by 3 bases, with 7 bases between. The V gene's germline CDR1 is SNHLY and CDR2 FYNNEI. The CDR3 protein is CASSPTYTGELFF. Here the CDR3 DNA reads TGTGCCAGCAGTCCCACGTACACCGGGGAGCTGTTTTTT.

This rearrangement joins TRBV10-2 to TRBJ2-1; D is ambiguous. Germline CDR1 is WSHSY and CDR2 is SAAADI. Trimming took 5 bases from V and 8 from J, leaving 13 bases between them. This CDR3 has 13 residues. The CDR3 DNA reads TGCGCCAGCAGTCGAAACTACGTGGATGAGCAGTTCTTC. Translating gives CASSRNYVDEQFF.

A few counts support this clone. This chain links TRBV9 with TRBJ1-1, with no clear D. CDR1 SGDLS and CDR2 YYNGEE come from the germline V gene. The CDR3 has 12 amino acids. V was pared by 0 bases and J by 6 bases, with 6 bases between. The CDR3 DNA reads as TGTGCCAGCAGCGTAGGCGGCCCTGAAGCTTTCTTT. This translates into CASSVGGPEAFF.

The chain recombines TRBV11-2 with TRBJ2-1; possibly TRBD1 or TRBD2 for D (5 bases each). The CDR3 has 14 residues. V dropped 3 bases and J dropped 0 bases, with 6 bases sitting between them. CDR1 is SGHAT and CDR2 is FQNNGV in the germline V gene. The CDR3 region has the DNA TGTGCCAGCAGCTTGGGGGACTCCTACAATGAGCAGTTCTTC. Translation gives CASSLGDSYNEQFF.

This clone showed up just once. The V call is TRBV7-9, the J call TRBJ1-4; 7 positions agree with TRBD1. V shed 10 bases and J 5 bases; nucleotides not matched to a gene: 10. Germline values: CDR1 SEHNR, CDR2 FQNEAQ (reference sequence). This CDR3 contains 14 residues. This CDR3 reads CATSTAGQNEKLFF. CDR3 nucleotides: TGTGCCACATCCACCGCGGGACAGAATGAAAAACTGTTTTTT.

The V call is TRBV30, the J call TRBJ1-2; no clear D. This CDR3 contains 14 residues. Trimming cost V 7 bases and J 4 bases, with 19 bases left between them. Germline V gives CDR1 GTSNPN, CDR2 SVGIG (reference sequence). The DNA of the CDR3 is TGTGCCTCAATGTGGGTCCAAACATCCTATGGCTACACCTTC. It codes for CASMWVQTSYGYTF.

The rearrangement uses TRBV5-1 and TRBJ1-6, with D possibly being TRBD1 (6 bases). The CDR3 has 14 amino acids. CDR1 SGHRS and CDR2 YFSETQ come from the germline V gene. V lost 2 bases to trimming and J lost 10 bases, with 13 bases between them. The CDR3 reads CASSLEGGKSPLHF. Here the CDR3 DNA reads TGCGCCAGCAGCTTAGAGGGGGGGAAATCACCCCTCCACTTT.

This clone appeared a few times. This rearrangement joins TRBV27 to TRBJ2-3; D might be TRBD1 or TRBD2, each matching 5 bases. The CDR3 extends over 13 amino acids. The ends were cut back, 5 bases at V and 4 bases at J, with 10 bases in the middle. Germline V gene data show CDR1 as MNHEY and CDR2 as SMNVEV (reference sequence). For the CDR3, the DNA is TGTGCCAGCAGTACGGGACGTTCAGATACGCAGTATTTT. This encodes CASSTGRSDTQYF.

The V call is TRBV6-5, the J call TRBJ1-1, with D unclear. CDR1 and CDR2 (germline): MNHEY, SVGAGI. The germline V and J ends were trimmed by 0 bases and 5 bases, with 7 bases remaining between them. The CDR3 consists of 13 residues. The CDR3 loop reads CASSYSIWTEAFF. The CDR3 DNA reads as TGTGCCAGCAGTTACTCGATCTGGACTGAAGCTTTCTTT.

This chain joins TRBV28 and TRBJ2-7; D ambiguous. Germline assignment: CDR1 MDHEN and CDR2 SYDVKM. V was pared by 3 bases and J by 5 bases, with 8 bases between. The CDR3 is 12 residues long. CDR3 nucleotide sequence: TGTGCCAGCAGTTTCGGACGAGACGAGCAGTACTTC. Translated: CASSFGRDEQYF. The full variable domain, in which reference TRBV28 and TRBJ2-7 provide the parts outside the CDR3, is DVKVTQSSRYLVKRTGEKVFLECVQDMDHENMFWYRQDPGLGLRLIYFSYDVKMKEKGDIPEGYSVSREKKERFSLILESASTNQTSMYLCASSFGRDEQYFGPGTRLTVT.